This T cell receptor beta chain was observed in a study of blood T cell repertoires in COVID-19 (dated by TCRdb to 2020 to 2022). General notes on the study: Collaborator samples came from the United States, Italy and Spain and covered acute and convalescent phases of COVID-19. The prospective study material was composed of cDNA or gDNA derived from T cells, B-cell-depleted T cells, or PBMCs. Deeply sampled blood TCRbeta repertoires from subjects exposed to, actively infected with, or recovered from COVID-19 were included in the dataset. The repertoires were made available in a free public database intended to serve as a resource for research on the immune response to SARS-CoV-2. The samples were drawn from two sources: the first 160 participants of the ongoing ImmuneRACE study, and over 950 subjects contributed by 6 global collaborators. Sample metadata almost always included a de-identified subject ID, COVID-19 status, age in years and sex. Where HLA class I and class II types were available, the types were taken from metadata supplied by the sample provider, not from assay-based typing.

TCRbeta CDR3 regions were amplified from genomic DNA using the immunoSEQ Assay, a bias-controlled multiplex PCR. As for the original processing: The number of nucleated cells in each sample was estimated by amplification of reference gene primers within the assay. To quantify the absolute abundance of each unique TCRbeta CDR3 rearrangement, sequence reads were collapsed and filtered. For each sample, productive Simpson clonality was calculated by taking the square root of Simpson's diversity index across productive rearrangements. Here the immuneACCESS table is served through TCRdb, limited to in-frame sequences with V and J called. Missing clones are a known gap in these copies; in checked studies unresolved V genes cover under half, and the rest lacks a known reason. V, J and clone size reflect that table, while D and trimming were determined from the DNA. The sample records around 100,000 clones, approximately 85% of which are singletons. 5% to 6% of the sample is held by the ten biggest clonotypes.

This clone was recorded a few times. Its cognate antigen has yet to be identified. Per-base qualities were not stored, and no clone one base away is much larger. Study-level results and caveats: Clinical and demographic metadata were provided uncurated, with the amount varying by source and participant.

One collaborating source in Seattle enrolled patients while the patients were actively infected and followed the patients over time throughout the course of disease. Each collaborating institution followed its own protocols to collect whole blood in K2EDTA tubes. For TCRbeta analysis, collaborators shipped samples as frozen whole blood, isolated PBMCs, or DNA extracted from either of those sample types. Sequences SGDLS (CDR1) and YYNGEE (CDR2) are obtained from the germline V gene. From cysteine to phenylalanine, the CDR3 is 17 amino acids long. Only the CDR3 DNA stays, 51 bases, in frame from base 1. The V end gives up 6 bases and the J end 2 bases, leaving 13 bases in the junction not matched to a gene.

The source is an older woman with COVID-19, enrolled during active disease. Specimen: peripheral blood. Rearrangement joined TRBV9 to TRBJ2-5, with 10 bases matching TRBD2. The nucleotides are TGTGCCAGCACCCCGGGAGTAGCGGGGGGTGCGCAAGAGACCCAGTACTTC. It specifies CASTPGVAGGAQETQYF. The full variable domain, completed from the reference TRBV9 and TRBJ2-5 proteins outside the CDR3, reads DSGVTQTPKHLITATGQRVTLRCSPRSGDLSVYWYQQSLDQGLQFLIQYYNGEERAKGNILERFSAQQFPDLHSELNLSSLELGDSALYFCASTPGVAGGAQETQYFGPGTRLLVL.